The 24 T cell receptor beta chains in this list originate from one sample, sequenced in a study of PD-1 blockade in classical Hodgkin lymphoma. Generated by immunoSEQ multiplex PCR, the TCRdb table keeps only in-frame clones and is missing some. The data contain roughly 20,000 clones, more than 75% of them seen just once; the ten biggest clones take up approximately 20%. Indicated time point: cycle 4 day 1 (C4D1), after five to seven weeks of nivolumab. No patient escaped relapse after autologous stem cell transplantation, and brentuximab vedotin exposure varied. The source material was peripheral blood mononuclear cells (PBMCs), sampled before the fourth cycle of nivolumab. The receptors shown here come from a human donor with classical Hodgkin lymphoma.

The chain combines TRBV6-5 with TRBJ1-4; tentative D call: TRBD1 (6 bases). Looked up from germline, CDR1 is MNHEY and CDR2 is SVGAGI. Trimming cost V 5 bases and J 8 bases, with 15 bases left between them. The CDR3 runs to 14 residues. In DNA form, the CDR3 reads TGTGCCAGCAGTCTGGGGGGCGCTTTGGAAAAACTGTTTTTT. Encoded protein: CASSLGGALEKLFF.

CDR3 sequence: CASSTTAGGPDEQFF. In DNA form, the CDR3 reads TGTGCCAGCAGCACCACAGCGGGGGGGCCCGATGAGCAGTTCTTC. The chain uses TRBV5-4 and TRBJ2-1, with 10 bases aligning to TRBD2. The germline V gene has CDR1 SGHNT and CDR2 YYREEE (reference sequence). The CDR3 is 15 residues long. Trimming took 4 bases from V and 8 from J; bases not matched to a gene: 9.

This chain links TRBV27 with TRBJ2-5, with D uncertain. CDR1 MNHEY and CDR2 SMNVEV come from the germline V gene (reference sequence). The ends were cut back, 0 bases at V and 1 base at J, with 9 bases in the middle. This CDR3 has 15 residues. The CDR3: CASSLSGTIQETQYF. In nucleotides, the CDR3 is TGTGCCAGCAGTTTATCGGGCACTATCCAAGAGACCCAGTACTTC.

The chain recombines TRBV7-2 with TRBJ2-1; 14 bases map to TRBD2. Looked up from germline, CDR1 is SGHTA and CDR2 is FQGNSA. This CDR3 has 16 residues. The V segment lost 0 bases and the J segment 7 bases; nucleotides outside the gene matches: 2. This CDR3 is CASSLAGLAGANEQFF. In nucleotides, the CDR3 is TGTGCCAGCAGCTTAGCGGGACTAGCGGGAGCGAATGAGCAGTTCTTC.

This clone showed up just once. This chain links TRBV29-1 with TRBJ1-1, with 7 nucleotides matching TRBD1. The CDR3 runs 13 residues. CDR1 SQVTM and CDR2 ANQGSEA come from the germline V gene. The V gene end was trimmed by 6 bases and the J gene end by 4 bases; junction bases not matched to a gene: 8. The chain's CDR3 is CSVIQGSGTEAFF. CDR3 DNA sequence: TGCAGCGTGATACAGGGGAGCGGCACTGAAGCTTTCTTT.

This chain uses TRBV27 with TRBJ1-6; TRBD1 matches 7 bases. This CDR3 is built from 14 residues. In germline, CDR1 is MNHEY, CDR2 SMNVEV (reference sequence). V trimming: 8 bases; J trimming: 10 bases; junction bases outside the gene matches: 11. For the CDR3, the DNA is TGTGCCAGCGCCCCTCAGGGGGTATACTCACCCCTCCACTTT. Its protein product is CASAPQGVYSPLHF.

The V and J genes are TRBV7-9 and TRBJ1-6; D gene uncertain. Germline CDR1 SEHNR, CDR2 FQNEAQ (reference sequence). The CDR3 runs to 14 residues. Trimming stripped 2 bases from V and 5 bases from J, with 7 bases between. The CDR3 DNA is TGTGCCAGCAGCTTACCTGGGAATAATTCACCCCTCCACTTT. The encoded protein is CASSLPGNNSPLHF.

The V and J genes are TRBV19 and TRBJ2-1; D remains ambiguous. This CDR3 region has 12 residues. CDR1 is LNHDA and CDR2 is SQIVND in the germline V gene (reference sequence). Trimming pared 3 bases from V and 9 bases from J, leaving 9 bases between. As DNA, the CDR3 is TGTGCCAGTAGTATCCTGGCTGGTGAGCAGTTCTTC. Residues: CASSILAGEQFF.

This clone was observed a few times. The chain joins TRBV7-7 to TRBJ2-5; no definite D call. The CDR3 loop spans 16 amino acids. The germline CDR1 and CDR2 sequences are SSHAT and FNYEAQ (reference sequence). V was trimmed by 5 bases and J by 2 bases, leaving 18 bases between them. The CDR3 here is CASSQGSGSWQETQYF. The CDR3 DNA sequence: TGTGCCAGCAGCCAAGGGTCGGGCAGTTGGCAAGAGACCCAGTACTTC.

Concerning this clone itself: At the DNA level, this CDR3 is encoded by other sequences in the same sample as well. V is TRBV5-8 and J is TRBJ1-1; D not resolved. Between the trimmed V and J ends, which lost 0 bases and 3 bases, there was a span of 3 bases. Germline loops: CDR1 SGHTS, CDR2 YDEGEE. This CDR3 comprises 12 residues. CDR3 protein: CASSLGYTEAFF. DNA of the CDR3: TGTGCCAGCAGCTTGGGCTACACTGAAGCTTTCTTT.

The chain combines TRBV29-1 with TRBJ2-2, with TRBD2 matching 8 bases. The CDR3 has 14 residues. V shed 7 bases and J 4 bases; nucleotides not matched to a gene: 8. From germline, CDR1 is SQVTM and CDR2 ANQGSEA. DNA for the CDR3: TGCAGCGGGCGAGAAGCGGGAGTCACCGGGGAGCTGTTTTTT. Translating gives CSGREAGVTGELFF.

The rearrangement uses TRBV28 and TRBJ2-1, with TRBD2 matching 11 bases. Per the germline V gene, CDR1 is MDHEN and CDR2 is SYDVKM. V gave up 4 bases and J gave up 4 bases; unmatched junction bases: 6. The CDR3 runs 16 residues. DNA for the CDR3: TGTGCCAGCAGTTCAGGGACTAGCGGATATTACAATGAGCAGTTCTTC. Protein: CASSSGTSGYYNEQFF.

The V call is TRBV5-1, the J call TRBJ1-1; 9 bases are a match to TRBD1. Germline CDR1 reads SGHRS; CDR2 reads YFSETQ. The length of the CDR3 is 15 residues. V lost 3 bases to trimming and J lost 5 bases; unmatched junction nucleotides: 8. DNA for the CDR3: TGCGCCAGCAGCTCGACCCCGGGACAGGGAACTGAAGCTTTCTTT. It specifies CASSSTPGQGTEAFF.

CDR3 DNA sequence: TGTGCCAGCAGTTTACTCGAAGACCAAGAGACCCAGTACTTC. Residues: CASSLLEDQETQYF. This chain connects TRBV27 to TRBJ2-5, with D unclear. This CDR3 contains 14 residues. The germline V gene encodes CDR1 MNHEY and CDR2 SMNVEV (reference sequence). V lost 2 bases to trimming and J lost 0 bases, with 7 bases between them.

The chain is built from TRBV28 and TRBJ1-2, with TRBD1 as a possible D gene (5 bases). V was clipped by 6 bases and J by 7 bases, with 21 bases between them. CDR1 MDHEN and CDR2 SYDVKM come from the germline V gene. There are 15 residues in the CDR3. The chain's CDR3 is CASRPPAGTGSGYTF. CDR3 in DNA: TGTGCCAGCAGACCTCCCGCCGGGACCGGTAGTGGCTACACCTTC.

CDR3 sequence reads: CASSGSTGTGATRQPQHF. The DNA for the CDR3 is TGTGCCAGCAGTGGATCAACAGGGACAGGGGCGACACGACAGCCCCAGCATTTT. The V and J genes are TRBV2 and TRBJ1-5; 10 bases match TRBD1. Per the germline V gene, CDR1 is SNHLY and CDR2 is FYNNEI. The CDR3 runs 18 residues. V trimming: 4 bases; J trimming: 7 bases; junction bases outside the gene matches: 16. The entire variable domain, with the rest obtained from reference TRBV2 and TRBJ1-5, is as follows: EPEVTQTPSHQVTQMGQEVILRCVPISNHLYFYWYRQILGQKVEFLVSFYNNEISEKSEIFDDQFSVERPDGSNFTLKIRSTKLEDSAMYFCASSGSTGTGATRQPQHFGDGTRLSIL.

This clone occurred once. The chain joins TRBV28 to TRBJ1-5; no reliable D call. The CDR3 is 11 amino acids. Germline CDR1 and CDR2: MDHEN and SYDVKM. With 5 bases removed from V and 5 bases from J, the gap between germline ends came to 4 bases. CDR3 protein: CASSTYQPQHF. Here the CDR3 DNA reads TGTGCCAGCAGTACATATCAGCCCCAGCATTTT.

This sequence joins TRBV11-1 and TRBJ2-1; possibly TRBD2 for D (7 bases). The CDR3 runs 13 residues. V was clipped by 7 bases and J by 9 bases, with 16 bases between them. The germline V gene has CDR1 SGHAT and CDR2 FQDESV (reference sequence). The CDR3 DNA reads as TGTGCCAGCACGACTAGTAGGGGGGGTGAGCAGTTCTTC. Translating it yields CASTTSRGGEQFF.

The chain joins TRBV27 to TRBJ2-5, with 7 bases lining up with TRBD1. Trimming at V came to 5 bases and at J to 4 bases, leaving 4 bases not matched to a gene. Germline V CDR1 and CDR2: MNHEY, SMNVEV (reference sequence). The CDR3 has 13 amino acids. CDR3 nucleotide sequence: TGTGCCAGCAGTAAAGAGGGGGCAGAGACCCAGTACTTC. This codes for CASSKEGAETQYF.

A few counts support this clone. The chain uses TRBV19 and TRBJ1-6, with no clear D. V shed 7 bases and J shed 10 bases, with 14 bases lying between them. The CDR3 is 13 amino acids. The germline CDR1 and CDR2 sequences are LNHDA and SQIVND (reference sequence). CDR3 sequence reads: CASTALVGSPLHF. As DNA, the CDR3 is TGTGCCAGTACCGCTCTGGTAGGATCACCCCTCCACTTT.

In nucleotides, the CDR3 is TGCGCCAGCAGCTTAATGAGAGATACGCAGTATTTT. Translating it yields CASSLMRDTQYF. V gene TRBV10-2 combines with J gene TRBJ2-3; D unclear. V lost 6 bases, J lost 5 bases, and 9 bases lay in between. The germline V gene encodes CDR1 WSHSY and CDR2 SAAADI. This CDR3 contains 12 residues.

A remark on this clone: Other DNA sequences in this sample translate to the same CDR3. The chain recombines TRBV7-8 with TRBJ1-5; D is unclear. Trimming stripped 2 bases from V and 0 bases from J, with 8 bases between. Germline CDR1 reads SGHVS; CDR2 reads FQNEAQ. CDR3 length: 15 amino acids. CDR3 sequence (DNA): TGTGCCAGCAGCTTATTCTCTGATAGCAATCAGCCCCAGCATTTT. It encodes CASSLFSDSNQPQHF. Full variable domain (rest looked up from reference TRBV7-8 and TRBJ1-5): GAGVSQSPRYKVAKRGQDVALRCDPISGHVSLFWYQQALGQGPEFLTYFQNEAQLDKSGLPSDRFFAERPEGSVSTLKIQRTQQEDSAVYLCASSLFSDSNQPQHFGDGTRLSIL.

The chain recombines TRBV19 with TRBJ1-6, with D unresolved. V dropped 2 bases and J dropped 7 bases, with 9 bases sitting between them. This CDR3 region has 14 residues. Germline assignment: CDR1 LNHDA and CDR2 SQIVND (reference sequence). For the CDR3, the DNA is TGTGCCAGTAGTATACAAGGGCCGAATTCACCCCTCCACTTT. This encodes CASSIQGPNSPLHF.

V usage is TRBV11-3 and J usage is TRBJ1-2, with a possible D match to TRBD1 (6 bases). The CDR3 extends over 15 amino acids. Germline V gives CDR1 SGHNT, CDR2 YENEEA. Trimming took 1 base from V and 9 from J, leaving 18 bases between them. CDR3 in DNA: TGTGCCAGCAGCTTAGGGGACACAGGTCACTCCAGCTACACCTTC. Translation: CASSLGDTGHSSYTF.